The 5 T cell receptor beta chains below all came from one sample that was sequenced in a study of response to subunit inactivated influenza vaccine. TCRdb independently ran MiXCR on the RT-PCR reads; one entry per CDR3 protein. Among around 570,000 distinct CDR3 sequences listed, approximately 7.1% were seen once. The specimen was PBMCs from blood, collected less than 30 months after vaccination. The source of these receptors is a man between 50 and 70 years old who received an inactivated influenza vaccine.

This chain uses TRBV18 with TRBJ2-2; a possible D gene is TRBD2 (6 bases). CDR3 size: 17 residues. The germline V and J ends were trimmed by 3 bases and 6 bases, with 20 bases remaining between them. Germline V gene sequence: CDR1 KGHSH, CDR2 LQKENI. DNA for the CDR3: TGTGCCAGCTCACCTACCCTCAGCGGGCTACGGTCCGGGGAGCTGTTTTTT. Protein product: CASSPTLSGLRSGELFF.

This clonotype was found a few times. J is TRBJ2-7 and V is TRBV3-1, with 8 bases matching TRBD2. Germline CDR1 is LGHDT and CDR2 is YNNKEL (reference sequence). This CDR3 spans 15 amino acids. V shed 2 bases, J shed 5 bases, and the junction held 8 bases outside the gene matches. The CDR3 nucleotides read TGTGCCAGCAGCCAAAGCGGGGGCGCGTTCCACGAGCAGTACTTC. It is translated as CASSQSGGAFHEQYF.

The J gene is TRBJ2-2, the V gene TRBV12-3 or TRBV12-4, with TRBD1 as a possible D gene (5 bases). Trimming stripped 3 bases from V and 4 bases from J, with 12 bases between. The CDR3 runs 15 residues. The CDR3 reads CASSFARVRTGELFF. In DNA, the CDR3 is TGTGCCAGCAGTTTCGCCAGGGTTCGCACCGGGGAGCTGTTTTTT.

This clonotype showed up just a few times. This chain links TRBV21-1 with TRBJ1-2. TRBV21-1 is described as a pseudogene. This CDR3 spans 15 amino acids. Here the CDR3 DNA reads TGTGCCAGCAGCAAAGCTCCGCGGCGGGGCTATGGCTACACCTTC. Residues: CASSKAPRRGYGYTF.

This clonotype has at least ten counts. This chain connects TRBV10-3 to TRBJ2-3; 12 bases are shared with TRBD2. Germline loops: CDR1 ENHRY, CDR2 SYGVKD. V was clipped by 6 bases and J by 3 bases; unmatched bases: 10. The CDR3 has 17 amino acids. The CDR3, as DNA: TGTGCCATCAGGCCAATGGCTAGCGGGGGGGAGACAGATACGCAGTATTTT. It codes for CAIRPMASGGETDTQYF.